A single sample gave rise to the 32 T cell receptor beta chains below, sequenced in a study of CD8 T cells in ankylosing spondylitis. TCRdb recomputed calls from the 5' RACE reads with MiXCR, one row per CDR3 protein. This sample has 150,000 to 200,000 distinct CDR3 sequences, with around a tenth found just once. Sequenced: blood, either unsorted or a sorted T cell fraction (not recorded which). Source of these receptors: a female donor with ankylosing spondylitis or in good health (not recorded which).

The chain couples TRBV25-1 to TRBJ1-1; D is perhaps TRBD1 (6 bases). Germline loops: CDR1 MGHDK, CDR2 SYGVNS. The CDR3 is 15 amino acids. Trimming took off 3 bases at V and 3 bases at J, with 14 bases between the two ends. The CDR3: CASSELDRMDTEAFF. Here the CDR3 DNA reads TGTGCCAGCAGTGAGCTCGACAGGATGGACACTGAAGCTTTCTTT.

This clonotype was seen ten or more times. This CDR3 is CASSQDPTDQPQHF. DNA for the CDR3: TGCGCCAGCAGCCAAGATCCTACCGATCAGCCCCAGCATTTT. The chain uses TRBV4-3 and TRBJ1-5; D ambiguous. The germline V gene has CDR1 LGHNA and CDR2 YSLEER. V shed 0 bases and J shed 5 bases, with 8 bases lying between them. The CDR3 covers 14 residues.

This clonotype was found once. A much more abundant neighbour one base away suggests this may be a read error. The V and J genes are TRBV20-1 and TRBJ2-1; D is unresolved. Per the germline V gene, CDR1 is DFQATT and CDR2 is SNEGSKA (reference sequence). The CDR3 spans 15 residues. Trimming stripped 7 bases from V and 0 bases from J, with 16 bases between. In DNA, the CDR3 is TGCAGTGTCGAAACGAGCGCTTCCTCCTACAATGAGCAGTTCTTC. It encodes CSVETSASSYNEQFF.

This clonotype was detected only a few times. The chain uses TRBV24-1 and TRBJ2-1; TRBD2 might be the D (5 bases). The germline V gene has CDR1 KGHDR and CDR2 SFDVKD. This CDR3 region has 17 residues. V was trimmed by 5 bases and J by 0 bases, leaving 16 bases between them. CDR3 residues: CATSGERTESSYNEQFF. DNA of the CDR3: TGTGCCACCAGTGGGGAGAGGACGGAGAGCTCCTACAATGAGCAGTTCTTC.

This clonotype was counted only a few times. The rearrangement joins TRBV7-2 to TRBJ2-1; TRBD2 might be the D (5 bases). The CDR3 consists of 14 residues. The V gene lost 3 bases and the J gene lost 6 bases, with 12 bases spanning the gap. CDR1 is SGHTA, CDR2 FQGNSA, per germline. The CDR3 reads CASSLEGLSNEQFF. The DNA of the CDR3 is TGTGCCAGCAGCTTGGAAGGACTCAGCAATGAGCAGTTCTTC.

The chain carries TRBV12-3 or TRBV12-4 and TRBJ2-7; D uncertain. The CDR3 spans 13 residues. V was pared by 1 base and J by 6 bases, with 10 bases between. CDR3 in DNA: TGTGCCAGCAGTTTAGGGTTAGCTCCCGAGCAGTACTTC. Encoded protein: CASSLGLAPEQYF.

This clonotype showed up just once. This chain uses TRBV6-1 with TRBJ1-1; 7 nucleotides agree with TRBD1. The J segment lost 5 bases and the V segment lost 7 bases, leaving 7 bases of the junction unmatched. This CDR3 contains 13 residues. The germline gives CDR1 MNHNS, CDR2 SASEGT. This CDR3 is CASKAGRGTEAFF. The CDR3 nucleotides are TGTGCCAGCAAGGCCGGCAGGGGGACTGAAGCTTTCTTT.

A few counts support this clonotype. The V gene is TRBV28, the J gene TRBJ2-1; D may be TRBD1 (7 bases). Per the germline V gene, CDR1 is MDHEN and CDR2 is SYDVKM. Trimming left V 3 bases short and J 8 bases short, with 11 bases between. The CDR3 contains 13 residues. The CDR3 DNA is TGTGCCAGCAGTTTGACCAGGGGGGATGAGCAGTTCTTC. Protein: CASSLTRGDEQFF. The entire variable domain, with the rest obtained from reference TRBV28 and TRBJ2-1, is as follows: DVKVTQSSRYLVKRTGEKVFLECVQDMDHENMFWYRQDPGLGLRLIYFSYDVKMKEKGDIPEGYSVSREKKERFSLILESASTNQTSMYLCASSLTRGDEQFFGPGTRLTVL.

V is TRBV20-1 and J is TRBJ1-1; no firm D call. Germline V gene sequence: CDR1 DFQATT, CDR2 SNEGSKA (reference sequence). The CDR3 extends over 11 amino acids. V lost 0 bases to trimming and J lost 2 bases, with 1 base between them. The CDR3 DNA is TGCAGTGCTAGAGACAACACTGAAGCTTTCTTT. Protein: CSARDNTEAFF.

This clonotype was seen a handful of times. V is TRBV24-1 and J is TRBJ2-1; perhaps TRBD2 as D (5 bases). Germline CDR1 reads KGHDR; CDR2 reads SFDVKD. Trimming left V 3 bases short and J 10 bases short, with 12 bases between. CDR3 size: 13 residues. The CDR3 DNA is TGTGCCACCAGTGATGCTGACTATTTCGAGCAGTTCTTC. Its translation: CATSDADYFEQFF.

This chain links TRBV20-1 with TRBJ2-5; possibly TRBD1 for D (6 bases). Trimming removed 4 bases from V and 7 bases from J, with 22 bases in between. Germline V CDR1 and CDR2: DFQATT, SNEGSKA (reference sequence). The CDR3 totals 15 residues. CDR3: CSATPRDFPRGTQYF. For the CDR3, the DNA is TGCAGTGCTACCCCCCGGGATTTCCCCAGGGGGACCCAGTACTTC.

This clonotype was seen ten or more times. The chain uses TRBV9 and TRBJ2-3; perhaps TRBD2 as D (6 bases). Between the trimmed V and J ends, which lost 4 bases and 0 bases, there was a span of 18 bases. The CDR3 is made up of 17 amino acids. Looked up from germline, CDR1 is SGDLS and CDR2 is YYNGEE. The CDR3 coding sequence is TGTGCCAGCAGCACCGACGGGACTTATCCTAGCACAGATACGCAGTATTTT. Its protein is CASSTDGTYPSTDTQYF.

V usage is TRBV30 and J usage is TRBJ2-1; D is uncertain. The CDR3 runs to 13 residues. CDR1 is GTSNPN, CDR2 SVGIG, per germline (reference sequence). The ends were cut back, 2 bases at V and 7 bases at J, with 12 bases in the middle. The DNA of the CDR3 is TGTGCCTGGAGTTTGTTGGGATGGAATGAGCAGTTCTTC. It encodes CAWSLLGWNEQFF.

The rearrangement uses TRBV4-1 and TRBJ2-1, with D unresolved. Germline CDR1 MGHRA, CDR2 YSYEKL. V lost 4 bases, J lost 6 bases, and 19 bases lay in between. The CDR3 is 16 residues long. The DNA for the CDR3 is TGCGCCAGCAGCCTACCGATTAACGGTTATAGCAATGAGCAGTTCTTC. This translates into CASSLPINGYSNEQFF.

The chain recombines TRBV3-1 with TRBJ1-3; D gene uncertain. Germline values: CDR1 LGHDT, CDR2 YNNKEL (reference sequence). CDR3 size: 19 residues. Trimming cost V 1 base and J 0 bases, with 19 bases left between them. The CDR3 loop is CASSQAGGERSLSGNTIYF. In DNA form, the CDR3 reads TGTGCCAGCAGCCAAGCGGGTGGAGAGAGGAGCCTCTCTGGAAACACCATATATTTT. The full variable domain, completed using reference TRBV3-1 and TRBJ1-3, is DTAVSQTPKYLVTQMGNDKSIKCEQNLGHDTMYWYKQDSKKFLKIMFSYNNKELIINETVPNRFSPKSPDKAHLNLHINSLELGDSAVYFCASSQAGGERSLSGNTIYFGEGSWLTVV.

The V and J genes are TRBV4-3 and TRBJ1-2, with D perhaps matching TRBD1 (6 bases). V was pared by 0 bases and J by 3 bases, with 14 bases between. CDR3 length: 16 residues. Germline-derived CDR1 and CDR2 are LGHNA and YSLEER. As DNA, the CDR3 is TGCGCCAGCAGCCAAGATTTTAGAGGGGGGCACTATGGCTACACCTTC. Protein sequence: CASSQDFRGGHYGYTF.

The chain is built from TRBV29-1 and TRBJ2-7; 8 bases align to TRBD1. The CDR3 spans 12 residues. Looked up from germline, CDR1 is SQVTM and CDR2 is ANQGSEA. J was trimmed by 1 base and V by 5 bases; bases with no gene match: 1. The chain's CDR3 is CSVRTGSYEQYF. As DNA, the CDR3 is TGCAGCGTTCGGACAGGGTCCTACGAGCAGTACTTC.

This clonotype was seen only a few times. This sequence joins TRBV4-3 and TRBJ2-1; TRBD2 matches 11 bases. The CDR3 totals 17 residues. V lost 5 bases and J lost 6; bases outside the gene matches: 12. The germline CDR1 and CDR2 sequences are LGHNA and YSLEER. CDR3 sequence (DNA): TGCGCCAGCAGCAGGGGCACTAGCGGGAGTGGAGGCAATGAGCAGTTCTTC. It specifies CASSRGTSGSGGNEQFF.

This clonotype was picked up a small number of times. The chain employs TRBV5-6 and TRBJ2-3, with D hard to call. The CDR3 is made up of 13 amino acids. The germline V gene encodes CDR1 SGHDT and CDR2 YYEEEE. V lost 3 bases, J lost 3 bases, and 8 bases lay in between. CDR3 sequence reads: CASSSRTTDTQYF. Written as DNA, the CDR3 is TGTGCCAGCAGCTCCAGAACAACAGATACGCAGTATTTT.

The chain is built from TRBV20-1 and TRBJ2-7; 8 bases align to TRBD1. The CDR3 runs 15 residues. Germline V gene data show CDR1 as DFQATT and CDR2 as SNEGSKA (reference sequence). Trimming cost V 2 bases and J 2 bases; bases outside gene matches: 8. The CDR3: CSARRGQELTYEQYF. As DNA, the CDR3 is TGCAGTGCTAGACGGGGACAGGAACTTACCTACGAGCAGTACTTC.

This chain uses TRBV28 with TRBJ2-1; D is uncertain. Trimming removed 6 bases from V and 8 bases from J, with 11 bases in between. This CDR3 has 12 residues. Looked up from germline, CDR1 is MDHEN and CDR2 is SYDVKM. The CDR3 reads CASSAPAHEQFF. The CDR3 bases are TGTGCCAGCAGCGCCCCGGCCCATGAGCAGTTCTTC.

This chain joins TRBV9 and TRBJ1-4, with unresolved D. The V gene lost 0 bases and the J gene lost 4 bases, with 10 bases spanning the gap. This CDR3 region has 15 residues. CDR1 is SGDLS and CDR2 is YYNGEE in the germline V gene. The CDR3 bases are TGTGCCAGCAGCGTAGACGATCGGGGTAATGAAAAACTGTTTTTT. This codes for CASSVDDRGNEKLFF.

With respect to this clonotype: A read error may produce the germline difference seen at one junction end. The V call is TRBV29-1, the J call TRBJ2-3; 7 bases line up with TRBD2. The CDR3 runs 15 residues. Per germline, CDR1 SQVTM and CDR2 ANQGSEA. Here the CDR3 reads CSVWLAAKGSDMQYF. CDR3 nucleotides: TGCAGCGTTTGGCTAGCGGCCAAGGGGTCAGATATGCAGTATTTT.

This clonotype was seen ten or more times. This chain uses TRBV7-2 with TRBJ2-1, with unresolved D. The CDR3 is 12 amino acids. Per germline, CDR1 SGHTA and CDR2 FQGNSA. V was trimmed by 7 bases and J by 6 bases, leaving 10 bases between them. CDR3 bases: TGTGCCAGCACGACTTGGGGCAATGAGCAGTTCTTC. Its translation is CASTTWGNEQFF.

The CDR3 here is CASSLPGQGETQYF. The CDR3 DNA is TGTGCCAGCAGCTTACCTGGACAAGGAGAGACCCAGTACTTC. The gene calls are TRBV7-9 and TRBJ2-5; weak D call: TRBD1 (5 bases). The CDR3 consists of 14 residues. The V end was cut by 2 bases, the J end by 4 bases, with 11 bases between. Germline lookup yields CDR1 SEHNR and CDR2 FQNEAQ (reference sequence). Supplemented by reference TRBV7-9 and TRBJ2-5, the full variable domain reads DTGVSQNPRHKITKRGQNVTFRCDPISEHNRLYWYRQTLGQGPEFLTYFQNEAQLEKSRLLSDRFSAERPKGSFSTLEIQRTEQGDSAMYLCASSLPGQGETQYFGPGTRLLVL.

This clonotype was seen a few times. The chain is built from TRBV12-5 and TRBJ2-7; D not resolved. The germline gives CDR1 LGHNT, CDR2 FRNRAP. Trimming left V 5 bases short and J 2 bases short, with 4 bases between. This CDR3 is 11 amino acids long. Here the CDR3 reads CASGAPYEQYF. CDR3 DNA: TGTGCTAGTGGTGCGCCCTACGAGCAGTACTTC.

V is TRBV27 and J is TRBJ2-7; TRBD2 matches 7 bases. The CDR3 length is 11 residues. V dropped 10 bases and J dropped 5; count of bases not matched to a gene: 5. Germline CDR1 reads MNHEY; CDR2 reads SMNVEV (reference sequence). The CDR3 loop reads CATGEGNEQYF. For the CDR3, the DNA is TGTGCCACCGGGGAGGGGAACGAGCAGTACTTC.

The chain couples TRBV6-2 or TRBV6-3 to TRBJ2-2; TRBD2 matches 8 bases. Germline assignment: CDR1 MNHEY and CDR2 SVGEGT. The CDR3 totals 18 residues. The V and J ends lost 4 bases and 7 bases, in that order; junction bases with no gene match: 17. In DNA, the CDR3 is TGTGCCAGCAGTTCCCTATATAGCGGGGAACTAAAAATCGGGGAGCTGTTTTTT. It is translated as CASSSLYSGELKIGELFF.

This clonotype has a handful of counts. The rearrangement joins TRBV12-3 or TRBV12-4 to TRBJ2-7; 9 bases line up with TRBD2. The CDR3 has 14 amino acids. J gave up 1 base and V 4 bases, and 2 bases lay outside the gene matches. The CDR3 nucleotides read TGTGCCAGCAGTTCCGCGGGAGGGTCCTACGAGCAGTACTTC. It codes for CASSSAGGSYEQYF.

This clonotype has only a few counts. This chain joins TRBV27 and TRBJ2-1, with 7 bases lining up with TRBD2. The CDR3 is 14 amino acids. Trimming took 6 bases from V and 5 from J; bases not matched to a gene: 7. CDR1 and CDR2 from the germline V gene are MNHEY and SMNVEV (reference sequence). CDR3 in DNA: TGTGCCAGCAGCCTACTTACTAGCGACAATGAGCAGTTCTTC. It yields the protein CASSLLTSDNEQFF.

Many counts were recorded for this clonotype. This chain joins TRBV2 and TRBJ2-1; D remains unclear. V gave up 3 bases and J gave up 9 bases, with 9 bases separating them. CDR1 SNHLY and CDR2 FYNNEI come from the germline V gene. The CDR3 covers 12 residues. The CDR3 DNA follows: TGTGCCAGCAGTGATGTCCACACTGAGCAGTTCTTC. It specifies CASSDVHTEQFF.

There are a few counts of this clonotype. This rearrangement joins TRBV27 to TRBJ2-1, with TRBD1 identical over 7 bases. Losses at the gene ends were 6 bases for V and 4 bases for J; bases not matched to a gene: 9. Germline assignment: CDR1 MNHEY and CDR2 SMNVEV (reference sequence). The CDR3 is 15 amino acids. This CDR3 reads CASSPQGQFYNEQFF. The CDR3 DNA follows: TGTGCCAGCAGCCCCCAGGGACAGTTTTACAATGAGCAGTTCTTC.